This T cell receptor (beta chain) was profiled in a study of blood T cell repertoires in COVID-19. The CDR3 sequence is 17 residues long. Germline V lookup: CDR1 MGHRA, CDR2 YSYEKL. Trimming removed 4 bases from V and 6 bases from J; junction bases left unmatched: 15. Sequencing used immunoSEQ multiplex PCR; TCRdb keeps in-frame clones, though not all of them. The sample has tens of thousands of clones, roughly 89% seen once. The V call is TRBV4-1, the J call TRBJ2-3, with 8 bases aligning to TRBD2. Material: peripheral blood. This receptor was obtained from an elderly woman with acute or convalescent COVID-19. In DNA, the CDR3 is TGCGCCAGCAGCCGAGACGGGGCGGGGGGCAGCGGGGATACGCAGTATTTT. Amino acids: CASSRDGAGGSGDTQYF.